Listed below are T cell receptor beta chains from one sample, sequenced in a study of OX40 agonist ivuxolimab in advanced cancers. Measured with immunoSEQ multiplex PCR; TCRdb has only the in-frame clones, and not every one. There are around 80,000 clones in the sample; around 92% occur only once, and roughly 8.6% lies in the top ten. The input for sequencing was CD4+ or CD8+ T cells sorted from blood, taken in a trial of the OX40 agonist ivuxolimab. All receptors derive from an adult with an advanced solid tumor such as melanoma, head and neck, liver or kidney cancer. Both conserved end residues are part of each CDR3. Each record gives: D gene, J gene, V gene, clone size, CDR3 DNA, CDR3 protein. A D gene is named only where the DNA matches it firmly. Not all rows give a size; the values are once, few, many and, for expanded clones, a class.

d_gene: TRBD1; j_gene: TRBJ2-3; v_gene: TRBV9; abundance: NA; CDR3nt: TGTGCCAGCAGCGTATCCCTGGCAGGGGGCCCAGATACGCAGTATTTT; CDR3aa: CASSVSLAGGPDTQYF
d_gene: TRBD1; j_gene: TRBJ1-4; v_gene: TRBV7-9; abundance: NA; CDR3nt: TGTGCCAGCAGCCAGACAGGGATGGGGGAAAAACTGTTTTTT; CDR3aa: CASSQTGMGEKLFF
d_gene: NA; j_gene: TRBJ2-7; v_gene: TRBV6-5; abundance: once; CDR3nt: TGTGCCAGCAGCCCGAGCGGTTCCTACGAGCAGTACTTC; CDR3aa: CASSPSGSYEQYF
d_gene: TRBD1; j_gene: TRBJ1-3; v_gene: TRBV6-4; abundance: NA; CDR3nt: TGTGCCAGCAGTGACTCAAATGGGGACAGGAGCCCACCCATATATTTT; CDR3aa: CASSDSNGDRSPPIYF
d_gene: TRBD2; j_gene: TRBJ2-7; v_gene: TRBV7-8; abundance: NA; CDR3nt: TGTGCCAGCAGCTGGAGACTAGCGGGGGGAACGGGCGAGCAGTACTTC; CDR3aa: CASSWRLAGGTGEQYF
d_gene: NA; j_gene: TRBJ1-2; v_gene: TRBV4-2; abundance: NA; CDR3nt: TGTGCCAGCAGCCAAGATAGGGAAGGGTCCTATGGCTACACCTTC; CDR3aa: CASSQDREGSYGYTF
d_gene: NA; j_gene: TRBJ2-5; v_gene: TRBV29-1; abundance: NA; CDR3nt: TGCAGCGTTGGGTCCAGTGAAGAGACCCAGTACTTC; CDR3aa: CSVGSSEETQYF
d_gene: NA; j_gene: TRBJ2-2; v_gene: TRBV9; abundance: NA; CDR3nt: TGTGCCAGCAGCGTAGAGGGGAACACCGGGGAGCTGTTTTTT; CDR3aa: CASSVEGNTGELFF
d_gene: NA; j_gene: TRBJ1-6; v_gene: TRBV5-5; abundance: NA; CDR3nt: TGTGCCAGCAGCTTGGGCTACAGGGAACTCGGTTCACCCCTCCACTTT; CDR3aa: CASSLGYRELGSPLHF
d_gene: TRBD1; j_gene: TRBJ1-2; v_gene: TRBV10-3; abundance: few; CDR3nt: TGTGCCATCAGTGCTCTAGGACAGGGGGCTGGTAACTATGGCTACACCTTC; CDR3aa: CAISALGQGAGNYGYTF
d_gene: NA; j_gene: TRBJ2-7; v_gene: TRBV29-1; abundance: once; CDR3nt: TGCAGCGTACTAGTCCAGGTCCCCTCCTACGAGCAGTACTTC; CDR3aa: CSVLVQVPSYEQYF
d_gene: NA; j_gene: TRBJ1-2; v_gene: TRBV7-6; abundance: NA; CDR3nt: TGTGCCAGCAGCTTAAACAGTAACTATGGCTACACCTTC; CDR3aa: CASSLNSNYGYTF
d_gene: NA; j_gene: TRBJ2-7; v_gene: TRBV5-4; abundance: once; CDR3nt: TGTGCCAGCAGCGTGGGACTGCACGCAGGGGCCTACGAGCAGTACTTC; CDR3aa: CASSVGLHAGAYEQYF
d_gene: NA; j_gene: TRBJ1-1; v_gene: TRBV27; abundance: NA; CDR3nt: TGTGCCAGCAGTCTGGGCGTGGGCACTGAAGCTTTCTTT; CDR3aa: CASSLGVGTEAFF
d_gene: NA; j_gene: TRBJ2-7; v_gene: TRBV27; abundance: NA; CDR3nt: TGTGCCAGCAGTTTAGGCAGAGCCTACGAGCAGTACTTC; CDR3aa: CASSLGRAYEQYF
d_gene: NA; j_gene: TRBJ2-7; v_gene: TRBV11-3; abundance: NA; CDR3nt: TGTGCCAGCAGCACCCGGGACGGGGACTACGAGCAGTACTTC; CDR3aa: CASSTRDGDYEQYF
d_gene: TRBD1; j_gene: TRBJ2-1; v_gene: TRBV2; abundance: NA; CDR3nt: TGTGCCAGCACAGGGACAGGGGAAGATGAGCAGTTCTTC; CDR3aa: CASTGTGEDEQFF
d_gene: TRBD2; j_gene: TRBJ2-7; v_gene: TRBV9; abundance: NA; CDR3nt: TGTGCCAGCAGCGTAGGGCCTAGCGGGGATCACGAGCAGTACTTC; CDR3aa: CASSVGPSGDHEQYF
d_gene: NA; j_gene: TRBJ1-1; v_gene: TRBV6-6; abundance: NA; CDR3nt: TGTGCCAGCAGTTCAGGGGTTGGGAACACTGAAGCTTTCTTT; CDR3aa: CASSSGVGNTEAFF
d_gene: TRBD2; j_gene: TRBJ2-2; v_gene: TRBV6-5; abundance: once; CDR3nt: TGTGCCAGCGCCTGGGGGGGTGACACCGGGGAGCTGTTTTTT; CDR3aa: CASAWGGDTGELFF
d_gene: TRBD2; j_gene: TRBJ2-3; v_gene: TRBV5-1; abundance: once; CDR3nt: TGCGCCAGCTCAGTAGCTAGCGGGGGGGCAGATACGCAGTATTTT; CDR3aa: CASSVASGGADTQYF
d_gene: TRBD2; j_gene: TRBJ2-7; v_gene: TRBV9; abundance: NA; CDR3nt: TGTGCCAGCAGCGCCAGCGGGGGGGGTTCCTACGAGCAGTACTTC; CDR3aa: CASSASGGGSYEQYF
d_gene: TRBD1; j_gene: TRBJ1-5; v_gene: TRBV19; abundance: NA; CDR3nt: TGTGCCAGTGAGGAGGGGGCAGGGCCCCAGCATTTT; CDR3aa: CASEEGAGPQHF
d_gene: TRBD1; j_gene: TRBJ2-7; v_gene: TRBV9; abundance: NA; CDR3nt: TGTGCCAGCAGCTCATCCGGGACAGGGTACTACGAGCAGTACTTC; CDR3aa: CASSSSGTGYYEQYF